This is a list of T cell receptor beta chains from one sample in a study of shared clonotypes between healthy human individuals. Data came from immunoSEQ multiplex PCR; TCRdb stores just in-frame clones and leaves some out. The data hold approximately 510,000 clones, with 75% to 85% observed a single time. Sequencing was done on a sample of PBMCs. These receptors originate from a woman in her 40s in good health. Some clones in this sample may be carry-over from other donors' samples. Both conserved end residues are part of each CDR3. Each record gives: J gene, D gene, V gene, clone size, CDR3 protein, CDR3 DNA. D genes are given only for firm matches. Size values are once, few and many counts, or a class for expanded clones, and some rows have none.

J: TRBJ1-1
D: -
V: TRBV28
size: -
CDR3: CASSLRGAEAFF
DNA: TGTGCCAGCAGTCTGAGGGGTGCTGAAGCTTTCTTT

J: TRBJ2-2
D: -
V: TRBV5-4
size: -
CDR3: CASSFGSSANTGELFF
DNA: TGTGCCAGCAGCTTTGGGTCCTCCGCGAACACCGGGGAGCTGTTTTTT

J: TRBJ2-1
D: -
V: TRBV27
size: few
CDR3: CASSLLPTAEQFF
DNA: TGTGCCAGCAGTCTCCTCCCGACCGCTGAGCAGTTCTTC

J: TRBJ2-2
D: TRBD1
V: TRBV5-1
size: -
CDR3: CASSLRTGVPGELFF
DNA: TGCGCCAGCAGCTTGAGGACAGGGGTCCCCGGGGAGCTGTTTTTT

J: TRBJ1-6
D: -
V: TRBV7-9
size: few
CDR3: CASSPFQTGGNSPLHF
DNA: TGTGCCAGCAGCCCATTCCAGACAGGAGGTAATTCACCCCTCCACTTT

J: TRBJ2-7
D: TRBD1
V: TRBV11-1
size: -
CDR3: CASSRRQGGEQYF
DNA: TGTGCCAGCAGCAGGAGACAGGGGGGCGAGCAGTACTTC

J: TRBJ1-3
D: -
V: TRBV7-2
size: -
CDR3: CASSFGGPSGNTIYF
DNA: TGTGCCAGCAGCTTTGGGGGCCCCTCTGGAAACACCATATATTTT

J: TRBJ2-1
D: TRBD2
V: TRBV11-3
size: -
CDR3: CASSISGTSYNEQFF
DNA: TGTGCCAGCAGCATTAGCGGGACCTCCTACAATGAGCAGTTCTTC

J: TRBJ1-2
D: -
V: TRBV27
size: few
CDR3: CASSLRSTYGYTF
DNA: TGTGCCAGCAGTTTACGCAGTACCTATGGCTACACCTTC

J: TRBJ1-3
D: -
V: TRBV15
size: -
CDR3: CATSRDSGAGNTIYF
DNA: TGTGCCACCAGCAGAGATTCAGGGGCTGGAAACACCATATATTTT

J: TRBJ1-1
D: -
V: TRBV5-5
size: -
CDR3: CASSLTTNTEAFF
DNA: TGTGCCAGCAGCTTAACAACGAACACTGAAGCTTTCTTT

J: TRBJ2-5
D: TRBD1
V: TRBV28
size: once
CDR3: CASGTGLAYRETQYF
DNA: TGTGCCAGCGGGACAGGGTTGGCCTATCGGGAGACCCAGTACTTC

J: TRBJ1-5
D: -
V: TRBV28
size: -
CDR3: CASSPREGSNQPQHF
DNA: TGTGCCAGCAGCCCCCGTGAGGGGTCCAATCAGCCCCAGCATTTT

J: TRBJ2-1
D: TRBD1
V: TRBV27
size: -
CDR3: CASSPTYPGQGNEQFF
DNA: TGTGCCAGCAGTCCGACCTACCCGGGACAGGGCAATGAGCAGTTCTTC

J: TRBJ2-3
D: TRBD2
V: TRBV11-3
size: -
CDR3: CASSLTSGSDGATDTQYF
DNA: TGTGCCAGCAGCCTAACTAGCGGGAGTGATGGGGCCACAGATACGCAGTATTTT

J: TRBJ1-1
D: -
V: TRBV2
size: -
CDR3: CASSEFDSYTEAFF
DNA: TGTGCCAGCAGCGAATTTGACAGTTACACTGAAGCTTTCTTT

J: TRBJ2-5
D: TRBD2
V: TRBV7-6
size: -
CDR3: CASSGLARGETQYF
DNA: TGTGCCAGCAGCGGACTAGCGAGAGGGGAGACCCAGTACTTC

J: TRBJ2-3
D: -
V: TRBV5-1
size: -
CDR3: CASSLRDNNRDTQYF
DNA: TGCGCCAGCAGCCTCCGGGACAACAATCGGGATACGCAGTATTTT

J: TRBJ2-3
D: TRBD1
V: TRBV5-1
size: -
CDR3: CASEPGQGTSATQYF
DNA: TGCGCCAGCGAACCGGGACAGGGTACCAGCGCAACCCAGTATTTT

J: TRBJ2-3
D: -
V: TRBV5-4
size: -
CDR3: CASSRDRYTDTQYF
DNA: TGTGCCAGCAGCCGGGACCGATACACAGATACGCAGTATTTT

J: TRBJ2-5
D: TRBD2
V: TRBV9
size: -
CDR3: CASSAGTSGREETQYF
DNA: TGTGCCAGCAGCGCCGGGACTAGCGGGAGGGAAGAGACCCAGTACTTC

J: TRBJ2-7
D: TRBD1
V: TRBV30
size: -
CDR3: CAWNRDRGYEQYF
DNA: TGTGCCTGGAACCGGGACAGGGGCTACGAGCAGTACTTC

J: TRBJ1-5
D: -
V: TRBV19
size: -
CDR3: CASSMMAHSNQPQHF
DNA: TGTGCCAGTAGTATGATGGCACATAGCAATCAGCCCCAGCATTTT

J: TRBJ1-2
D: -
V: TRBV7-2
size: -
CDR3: CASSSQGQVLDGYTF
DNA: TGTGCCAGCAGCTCCCAGGGGCAAGTGTTGGATGGCTACACCTTC

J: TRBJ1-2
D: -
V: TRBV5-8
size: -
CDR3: CASSDGGVYGYTF
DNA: TGTGCCAGCAGCGACGGGGGCGTCTATGGCTACACCTTC

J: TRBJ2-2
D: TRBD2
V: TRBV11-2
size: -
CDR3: CASSPGSGSVTGELFF
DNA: TGTGCCAGCAGCCCGGGAAGCGGGAGCGTCACCGGGGAGCTGTTTTTT

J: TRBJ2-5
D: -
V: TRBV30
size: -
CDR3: CAWGAGFGETQYF
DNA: TGTGCCTGGGGCGCGGGGTTCGGGGAGACCCAGTACTTC

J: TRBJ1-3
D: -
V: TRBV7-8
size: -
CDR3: CASSLGTAVHSGNTIYF
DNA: TGTGCCAGCAGCTTAGGGACAGCCGTACACTCTGGAAACACCATATATTTT

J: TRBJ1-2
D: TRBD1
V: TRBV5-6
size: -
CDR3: CASSLGGQGSNYGYTF
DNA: TGTGCCAGCAGCTTGGGGGGACAGGGTTCGAACTATGGCTACACCTTC

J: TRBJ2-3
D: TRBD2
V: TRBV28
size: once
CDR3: CASSRGLAGGSGDTQYF
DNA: TGTGCCAGCAGTAGGGGACTAGCGGGAGGGTCTGGAGATACGCAGTATTTT

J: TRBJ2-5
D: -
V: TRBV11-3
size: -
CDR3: CASSFGVGETQYF
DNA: TGTGCCAGCAGCTTCGGTGTGGGCGAGACCCAGTACTTC

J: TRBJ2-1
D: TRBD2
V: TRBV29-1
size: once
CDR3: CSVGMTSGNEQFF
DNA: TGCAGCGTTGGTATGACTAGCGGGAATGAGCAGTTCTTC

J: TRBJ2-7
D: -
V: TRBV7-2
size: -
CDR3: CASSLGSAGYEQYF
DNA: TGTGCCAGCAGCTTAGGTAGCGCGGGCTACGAGCAGTACTTC

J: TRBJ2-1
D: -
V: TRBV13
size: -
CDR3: CASSYPGTGTYNEQFF
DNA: TGTGCCAGCAGCTACCCCGGGACTGGGACCTACAATGAGCAGTTCTTC

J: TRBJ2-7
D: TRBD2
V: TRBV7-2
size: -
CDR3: CASSKGLPSSYEQYF
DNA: TGTGCCAGCAGCAAGGGACTACCTTCCTCCTACGAGCAGTACTTC

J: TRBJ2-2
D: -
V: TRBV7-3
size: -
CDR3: CASSPPGANTGELFF
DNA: TGTGCCAGCAGCCCCCCGGGGGCGAACACCGGGGAGCTGTTTTTT

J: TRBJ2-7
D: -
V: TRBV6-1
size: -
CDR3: CASSVGGAVYEQYF
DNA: TGTGCCAGCAGTGTCGGGGGAGCGGTCTACGAGCAGTACTTC

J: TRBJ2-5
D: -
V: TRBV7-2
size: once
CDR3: CASSHRSITGKDRETQYF
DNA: TGTGCCAGCAGCCACCGATCGATAACAGGGAAAGATCGGGAGACCCAGTACTTC

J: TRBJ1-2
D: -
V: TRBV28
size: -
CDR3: CASSLTGARYYGYTF
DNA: TGTGCCAGCAGTCTCACCGGCGCGAGGTACTATGGCTACACCTTC

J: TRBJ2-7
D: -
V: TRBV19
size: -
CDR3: CASSFSVGSSYEQYF
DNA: TGTGCCAGTAGTTTTAGCGTGGGGAGCTCCTACGAGCAGTACTTC

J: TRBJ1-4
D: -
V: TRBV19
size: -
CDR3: CASQVATNEKLFF
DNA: TGTGCCAGTCAAGTTGCAACTAATGAAAAACTGTTTTTT

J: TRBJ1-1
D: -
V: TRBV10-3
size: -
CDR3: CAINRGREDTEAFF
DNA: TGTGCCATCAACCGTGGACGGGAAGACACTGAAGCTTTCTTT

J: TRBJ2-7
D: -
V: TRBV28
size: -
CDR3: CASSANAGGSFYEQYF
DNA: TGTGCCAGCAGTGCCAATGCAGGGGGGTCTTTCTACGAGCAGTACTTC

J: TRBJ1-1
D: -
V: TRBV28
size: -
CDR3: CASRRELNTEAFF
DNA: TGTGCCAGCAGACGGGAGCTGAACACTGAAGCTTTCTTT

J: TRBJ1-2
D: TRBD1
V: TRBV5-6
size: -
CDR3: CASSPDRGYGYTF
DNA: TGTGCCAGCAGCCCTGACAGGGGGTATGGCTACACCTTC

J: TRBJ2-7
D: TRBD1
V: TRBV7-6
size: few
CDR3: CASSPYPGTGNEQYF
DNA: TGTGCCAGCAGCCCCTACCCAGGGACAGGGAACGAGCAGTACTTC

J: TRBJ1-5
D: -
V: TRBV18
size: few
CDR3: CASSPYGGYPREPQHF
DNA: TGTGCCAGCTCACCGTACGGTGGGTACCCAAGGGAGCCCCAGCATTTT

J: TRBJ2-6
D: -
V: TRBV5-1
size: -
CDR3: CASSLNPGSGANVLTF
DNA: TGCGCCAGCAGCTTGAATCCAGGGAGCGGGGCCAACGTCCTGACTTTC

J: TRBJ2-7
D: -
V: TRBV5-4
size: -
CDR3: CASSFADRLPYEQYF
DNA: TGTGCCAGCAGCTTCGCCGACAGGTTGCCCTACGAGCAGTACTTC

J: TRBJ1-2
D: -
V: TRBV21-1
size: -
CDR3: CASSSFEEVGTGEGHYGYTF
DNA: TGTGCCAGCAGCTCCTTCGAGGAGGTGGGGACAGGGGAAGGTCACTATGGCTACACCTTC